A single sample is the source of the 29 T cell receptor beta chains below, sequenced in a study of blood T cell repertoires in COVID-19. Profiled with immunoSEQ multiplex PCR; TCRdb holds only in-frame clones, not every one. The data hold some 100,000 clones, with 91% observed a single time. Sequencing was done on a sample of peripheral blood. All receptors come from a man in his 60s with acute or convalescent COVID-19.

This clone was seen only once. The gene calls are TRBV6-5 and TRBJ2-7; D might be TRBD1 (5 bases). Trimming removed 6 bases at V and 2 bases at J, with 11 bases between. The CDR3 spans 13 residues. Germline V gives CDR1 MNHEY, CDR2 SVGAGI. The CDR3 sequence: CASRNTGTYEQYF. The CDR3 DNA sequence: TGTGCCAGCAGAAACACAGGTACCTACGAGCAGTACTTC.

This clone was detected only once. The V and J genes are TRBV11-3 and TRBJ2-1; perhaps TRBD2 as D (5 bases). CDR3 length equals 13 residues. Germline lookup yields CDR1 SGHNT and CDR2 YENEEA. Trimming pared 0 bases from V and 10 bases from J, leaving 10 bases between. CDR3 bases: TGTGCCAGCAGCTTAGATTTTCGGGGAGAGCAGTTCTTC. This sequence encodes CASSLDFRGEQFF.

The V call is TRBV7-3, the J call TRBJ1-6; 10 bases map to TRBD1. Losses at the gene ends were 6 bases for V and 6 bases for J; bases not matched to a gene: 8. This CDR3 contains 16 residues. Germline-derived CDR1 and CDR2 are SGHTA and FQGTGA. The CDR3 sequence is CASSSTGGKGNSPLHF. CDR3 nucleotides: TGTGCCAGCAGTTCGACAGGGGGCAAGGGTAATTCACCCCTCCACTTT.

CDR3 in amino acids: CASGRDSPFYGYTF. The CDR3, as DNA: TGCGCCAGCGGCCGGGACAGTCCATTCTATGGCTACACCTTC. The rearrangement links TRBV5-1 to TRBJ1-2; 7 positions match TRBD1. CDR3 size: 14 residues. The V gene end was trimmed by 7 bases and the J gene end by 4 bases; junction bases not matched to a gene: 10. The germline CDR1 and CDR2 sequences are SGHRS and YFSETQ.

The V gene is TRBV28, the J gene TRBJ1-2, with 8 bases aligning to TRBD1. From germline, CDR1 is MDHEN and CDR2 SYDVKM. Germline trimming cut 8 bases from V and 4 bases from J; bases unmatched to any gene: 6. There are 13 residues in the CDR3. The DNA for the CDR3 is TGTGCCAGCCGCCGACAGGGGCCCTATGGCTACACCTTC. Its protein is CASRRQGPYGYTF.

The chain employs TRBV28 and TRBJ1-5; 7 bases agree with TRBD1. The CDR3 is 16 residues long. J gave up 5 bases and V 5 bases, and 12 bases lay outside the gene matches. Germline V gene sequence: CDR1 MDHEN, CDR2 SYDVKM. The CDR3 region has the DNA TGTGCCAGCAGTGGGGCAGGGGGAGACGGGGATCAGCCCCAGCATTTT. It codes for CASSGAGGDGDQPQHF.

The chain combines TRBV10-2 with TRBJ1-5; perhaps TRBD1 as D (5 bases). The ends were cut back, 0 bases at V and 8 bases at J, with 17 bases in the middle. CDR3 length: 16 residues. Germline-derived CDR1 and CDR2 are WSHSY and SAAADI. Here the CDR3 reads CASSESLMGGWEPQHF. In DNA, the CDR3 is TGCGCCAGCAGTGAGTCATTAATGGGGGGTTGGGAGCCCCAGCATTTT.

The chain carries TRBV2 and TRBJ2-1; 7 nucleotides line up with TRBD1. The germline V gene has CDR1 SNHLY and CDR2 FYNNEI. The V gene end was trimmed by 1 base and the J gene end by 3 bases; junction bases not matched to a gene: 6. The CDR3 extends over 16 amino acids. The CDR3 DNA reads TGTGCCAGCAGTGAAGACAGGGGCGGTCTCTACAATGAGCAGTTCTTC. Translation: CASSEDRGGLYNEQFF.

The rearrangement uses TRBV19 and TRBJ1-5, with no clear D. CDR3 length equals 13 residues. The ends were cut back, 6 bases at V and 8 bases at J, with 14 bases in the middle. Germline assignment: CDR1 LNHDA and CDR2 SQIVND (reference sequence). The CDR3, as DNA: TGTGCCAGTAGCCGGGGTGGGATCGAGCCCCAGCATTTT. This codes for CASSRGGIEPQHF.

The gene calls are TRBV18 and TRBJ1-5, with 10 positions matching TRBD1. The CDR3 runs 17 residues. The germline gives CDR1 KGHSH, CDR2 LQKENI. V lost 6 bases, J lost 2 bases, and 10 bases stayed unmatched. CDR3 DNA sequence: TGTGCCAGCTCGTCCCTACCGGGGACAGGGGGCAATCAGCCCCAGCATTTT. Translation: CASSSLPGTGGNQPQHF.

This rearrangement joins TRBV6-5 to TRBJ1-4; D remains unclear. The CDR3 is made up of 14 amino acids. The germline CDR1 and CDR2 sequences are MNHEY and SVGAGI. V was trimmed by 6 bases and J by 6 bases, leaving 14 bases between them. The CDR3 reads CASSSGGRDEKLFF. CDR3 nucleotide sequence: TGTGCCAGCAGCTCAGGAGGTCGGGATGAAAAACTGTTTTTT.

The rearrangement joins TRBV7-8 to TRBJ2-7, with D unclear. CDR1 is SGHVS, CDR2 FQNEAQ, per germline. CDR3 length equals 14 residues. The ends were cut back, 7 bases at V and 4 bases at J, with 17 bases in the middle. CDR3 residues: CASTLFIEPYEQYF. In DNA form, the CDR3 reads TGTGCCAGCACCCTCTTTATTGAGCCATACGAGCAGTACTTC.

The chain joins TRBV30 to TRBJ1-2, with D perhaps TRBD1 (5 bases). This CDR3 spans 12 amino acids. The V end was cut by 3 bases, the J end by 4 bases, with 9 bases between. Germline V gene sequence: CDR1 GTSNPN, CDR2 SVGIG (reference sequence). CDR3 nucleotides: TGTGCCTGGAGCCAGGGACTCTATGGCTACACCTTC. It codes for CAWSQGLYGYTF.

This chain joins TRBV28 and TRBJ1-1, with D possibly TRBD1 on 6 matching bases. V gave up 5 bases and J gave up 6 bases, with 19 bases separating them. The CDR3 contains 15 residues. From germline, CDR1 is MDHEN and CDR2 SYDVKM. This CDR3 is CASSPPTGPGAEAFF. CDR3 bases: TGTGCCAGCAGTCCGCCGACAGGCCCTGGGGCTGAAGCTTTCTTT. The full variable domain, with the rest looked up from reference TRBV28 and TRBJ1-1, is DVKVTQSSRYLVKRTGEKVFLECVQDMDHENMFWYRQDPGLGLRLIYFSYDVKMKEKGDIPEGYSVSREKKERFSLILESASTNQTSMYLCASSPPTGPGAEAFFGQGTRLTVV.

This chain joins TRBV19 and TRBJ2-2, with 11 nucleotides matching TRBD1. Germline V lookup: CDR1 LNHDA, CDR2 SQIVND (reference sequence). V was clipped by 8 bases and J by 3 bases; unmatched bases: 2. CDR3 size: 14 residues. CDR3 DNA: TGTGCCAGTCAGGACAGGGGGCACACCGGGGAGCTGTTTTTT. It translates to CASQDRGHTGELFF.

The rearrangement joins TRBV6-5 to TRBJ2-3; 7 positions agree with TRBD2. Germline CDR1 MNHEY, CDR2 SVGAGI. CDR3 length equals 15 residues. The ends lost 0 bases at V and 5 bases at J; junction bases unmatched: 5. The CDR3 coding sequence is TGTGCCAGCAGTTACTCTGCGGGAGAGGTAGATACGCAGTATTTT. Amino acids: CASSYSAGEVDTQYF.

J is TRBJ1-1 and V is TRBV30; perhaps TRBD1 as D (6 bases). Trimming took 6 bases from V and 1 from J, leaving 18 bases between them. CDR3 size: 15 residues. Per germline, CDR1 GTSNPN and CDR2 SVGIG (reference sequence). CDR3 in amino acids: CACRSLGAWNTEAFF. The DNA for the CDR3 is TGTGCCTGCCGTTCCTTGGGGGCGTGGAACACTGAAGCTTTCTTT.

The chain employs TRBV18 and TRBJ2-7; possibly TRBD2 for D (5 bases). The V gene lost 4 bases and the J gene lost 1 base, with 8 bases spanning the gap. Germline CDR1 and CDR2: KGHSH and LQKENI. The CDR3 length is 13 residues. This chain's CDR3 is CASSLDYSYEQYF. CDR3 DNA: TGTGCCAGCTCACTTGACTATTCCTACGAGCAGTACTTC.

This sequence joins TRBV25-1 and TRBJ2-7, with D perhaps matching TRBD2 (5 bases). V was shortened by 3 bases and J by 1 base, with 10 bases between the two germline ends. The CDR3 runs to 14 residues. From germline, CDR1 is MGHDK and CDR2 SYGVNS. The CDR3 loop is CASSEEAVSYEQYF. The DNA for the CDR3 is TGTGCCAGCAGTGAGGAAGCGGTATCCTACGAGCAGTACTTC.

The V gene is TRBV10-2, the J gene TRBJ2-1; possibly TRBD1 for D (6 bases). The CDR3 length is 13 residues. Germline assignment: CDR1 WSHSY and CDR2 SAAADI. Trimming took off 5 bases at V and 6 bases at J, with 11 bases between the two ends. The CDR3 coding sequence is TGCGCCAGCAGTTGGACAGTTAGCAATGAGCAGTTCTTC. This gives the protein CASSWTVSNEQFF.

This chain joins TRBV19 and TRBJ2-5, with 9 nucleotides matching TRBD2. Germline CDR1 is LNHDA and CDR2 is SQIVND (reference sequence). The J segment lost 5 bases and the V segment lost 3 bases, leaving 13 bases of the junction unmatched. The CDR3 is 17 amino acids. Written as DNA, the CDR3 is TGTGCCAGTAGTATCGGCTCTGCACTAGCGGGCTCTGAGACCCAGTACTTC. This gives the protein CASSIGSALAGSETQYF.

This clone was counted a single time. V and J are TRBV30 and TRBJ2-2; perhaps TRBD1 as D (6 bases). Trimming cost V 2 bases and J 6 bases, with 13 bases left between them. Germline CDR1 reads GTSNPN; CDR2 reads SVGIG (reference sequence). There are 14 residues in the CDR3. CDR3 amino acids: CAWSIGTLPGELFF. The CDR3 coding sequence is TGTGCCTGGAGTATCGGGACACTTCCCGGGGAGCTGTTTTTT.

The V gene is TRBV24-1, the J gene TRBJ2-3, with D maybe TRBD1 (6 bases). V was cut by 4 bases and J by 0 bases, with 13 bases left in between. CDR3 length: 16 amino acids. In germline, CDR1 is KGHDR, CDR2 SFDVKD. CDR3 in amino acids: CATSEPTQGSTDTQYF. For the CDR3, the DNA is TGTGCCACCAGTGAACCGACCCAGGGGAGCACAGATACGCAGTATTTT.

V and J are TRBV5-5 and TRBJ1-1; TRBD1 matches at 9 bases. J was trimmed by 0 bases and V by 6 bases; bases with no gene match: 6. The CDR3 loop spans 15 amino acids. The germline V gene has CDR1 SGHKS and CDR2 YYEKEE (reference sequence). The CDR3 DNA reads TGTGCCAGCACCCCGGACAGGGGATTGAACACTGAAGCTTTCTTT. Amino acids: CASTPDRGLNTEAFF.

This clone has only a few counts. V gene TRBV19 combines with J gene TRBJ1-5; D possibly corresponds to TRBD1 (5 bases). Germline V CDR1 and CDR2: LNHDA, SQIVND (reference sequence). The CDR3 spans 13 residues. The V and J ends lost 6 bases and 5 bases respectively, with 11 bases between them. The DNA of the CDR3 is TGTGCCAGTAGCCCCGACAGAGATCAGCCCCAGCATTTT. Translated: CASSPDRDQPQHF.

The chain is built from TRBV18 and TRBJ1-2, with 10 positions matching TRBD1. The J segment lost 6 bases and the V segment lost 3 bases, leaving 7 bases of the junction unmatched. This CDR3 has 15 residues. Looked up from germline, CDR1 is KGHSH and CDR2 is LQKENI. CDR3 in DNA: TGTGCCAGCTCACCGATCGGACAGGGGGATGATGGCTACACCTTC. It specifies CASSPIGQGDDGYTF.

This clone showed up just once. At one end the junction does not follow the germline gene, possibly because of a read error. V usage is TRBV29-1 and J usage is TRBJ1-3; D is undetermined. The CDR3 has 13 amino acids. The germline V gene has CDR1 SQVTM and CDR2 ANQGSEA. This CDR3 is CSVEVSSGNTIYF. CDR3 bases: TGCAGCGTGGAAGTTAGCTCTGGAAACACCATATATTTT.

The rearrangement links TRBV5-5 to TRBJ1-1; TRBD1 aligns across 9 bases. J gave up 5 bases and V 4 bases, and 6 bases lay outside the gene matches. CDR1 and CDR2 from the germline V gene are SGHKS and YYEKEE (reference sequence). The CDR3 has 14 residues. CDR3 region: CASSRGQGRTEAFF. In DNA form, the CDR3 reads TGTGCCAGCAGCCGTGGACAGGGGAGGACTGAAGCTTTCTTT.

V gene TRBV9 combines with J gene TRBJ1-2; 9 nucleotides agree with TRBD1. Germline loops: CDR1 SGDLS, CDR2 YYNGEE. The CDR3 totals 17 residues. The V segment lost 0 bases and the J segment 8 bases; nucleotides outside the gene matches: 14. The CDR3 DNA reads TGTGCCAGCAGCGTAGAGGAGGGACAGGGTTTGGGTAAAGGCTACACCTTC. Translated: CASSVEEGQGLGKGYTF.